This TCR beta chain was sequenced in a study of OX40 agonist ivuxolimab in advanced cancers. Study details: Patients received intravenous ivuxolimab every 2 weeks at 0.01 to 10 mg/kg. People who had prior anti-PD-1, anti-PD-L1 or anti-CTLA-4 therapy could take part, and under 50% had some. At under 85% male, the cohort had a mean age of about 60 years, ranging from roughly 20 to 80.

Assay used: immunoSEQ multiplex PCR; TCRdb lists only in-frame clones, some missing. The sample contains fewer than 65,000 clones, 75% to 90% of which appear only once. Sequencing was performed on CD4+ or CD8+ T cells sorted from blood, taken in a trial of the OX40 agonist ivuxolimab. The sequence was collected from an adult with an advanced solid tumor such as melanoma, head and neck, liver or kidney cancer.

The CDR3 coding sequence is TGTGCCAGCAGTTACGGACGCGGGTCCTACGAGCAGTACTTC. It encodes CASSYGRGSYEQYF. The gene calls are TRBV6-5 and TRBJ2-7, with D possibly matching TRBD2 (5 bases). Trimming cost V 2 bases and J 1 base, with 9 bases left between them. The CDR3 runs to 14 residues. The germline V gene encodes CDR1 MNHEY and CDR2 SVGAGI.